The TCR beta chain described here comes from a study of cytomegalovirus exposure and HLA in healthy donors. The germline V gene encodes CDR1 MNHNY and CDR2 SVGAGI (reference sequence). With 4 bases clipped from V and 6 bases from J, the junction kept 4 bases outside the gene matches. CDR3 length: 15 residues. Concerning this clone itself: Its target is not known.

Overall study results and limits: As was reported, the HLA-A and HLA-B alleles of most subjects were accurately predicted from TCR beta sequences.

The study ran its PCR with 60 Vbeta and 13 Jbeta primers. Only in-frame clones appear in the TCRdb table, and some are missing; sequencing was by immunoSEQ multiplex PCR. In total, the table holds 60,000 to 75,000 clones. The receptor was isolated from a female donor in good health and CMV-seropositive. The V and J genes are TRBV6-6 and TRBJ1-4; 11 bases match TRBD1. Input material: PBMCs. The CDR3 DNA reads as TGTGCCAGCAGTTTTCCGGGACAGGGGGATGAAAAACTGTTTTTT. Its protein is CASSFPGQGDEKLFF.